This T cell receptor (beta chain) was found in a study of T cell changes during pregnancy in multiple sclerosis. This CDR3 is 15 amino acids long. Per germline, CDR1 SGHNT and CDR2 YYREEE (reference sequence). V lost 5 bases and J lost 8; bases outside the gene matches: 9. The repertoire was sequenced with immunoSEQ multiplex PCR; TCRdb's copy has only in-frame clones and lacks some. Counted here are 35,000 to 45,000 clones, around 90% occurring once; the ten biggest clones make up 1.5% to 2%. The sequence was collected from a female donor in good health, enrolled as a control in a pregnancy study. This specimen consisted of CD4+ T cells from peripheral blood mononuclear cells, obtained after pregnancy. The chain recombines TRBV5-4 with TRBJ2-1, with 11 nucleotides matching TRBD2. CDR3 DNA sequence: TGTGCCAGCAGATCGAGACTAGCGGGAAGGTATGAGCAGTTCTTC. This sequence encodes CASRSRLAGRYEQFF.